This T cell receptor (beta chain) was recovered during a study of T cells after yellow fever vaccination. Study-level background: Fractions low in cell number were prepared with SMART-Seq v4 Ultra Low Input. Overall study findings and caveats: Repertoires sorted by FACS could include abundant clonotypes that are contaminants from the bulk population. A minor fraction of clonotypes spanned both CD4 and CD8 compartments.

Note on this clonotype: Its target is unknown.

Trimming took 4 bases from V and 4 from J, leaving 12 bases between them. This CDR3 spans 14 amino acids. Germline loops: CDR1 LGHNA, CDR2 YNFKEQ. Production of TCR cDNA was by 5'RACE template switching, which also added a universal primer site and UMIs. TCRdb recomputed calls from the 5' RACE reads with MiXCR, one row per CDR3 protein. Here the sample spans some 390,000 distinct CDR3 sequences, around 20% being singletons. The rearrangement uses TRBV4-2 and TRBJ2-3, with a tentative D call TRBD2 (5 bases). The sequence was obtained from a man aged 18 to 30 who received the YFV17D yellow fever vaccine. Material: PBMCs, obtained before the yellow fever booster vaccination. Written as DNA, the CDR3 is TGTGCCAGCAGCCGGGAGAGGAATTCAGATACGCAGTATTTT. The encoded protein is CASSRERNSDTQYF.